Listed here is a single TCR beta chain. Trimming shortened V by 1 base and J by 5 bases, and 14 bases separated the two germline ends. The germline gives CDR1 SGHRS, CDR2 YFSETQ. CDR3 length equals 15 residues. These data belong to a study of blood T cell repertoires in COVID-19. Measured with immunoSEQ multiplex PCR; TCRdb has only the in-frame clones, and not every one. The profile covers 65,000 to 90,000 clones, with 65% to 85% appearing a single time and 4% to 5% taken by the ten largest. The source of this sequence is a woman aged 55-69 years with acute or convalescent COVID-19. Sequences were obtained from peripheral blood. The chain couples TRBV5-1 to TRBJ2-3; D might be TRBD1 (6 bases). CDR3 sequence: CASSLTGFSGDTQYF. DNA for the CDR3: TGCGCCAGCAGCTTGACAGGGTTTTCCGGAGATACGCAGTATTTT.